The entry that follows covers one T cell receptor (beta chain) sequence. Other DNA variants within this sample encode the same CDR3. Per the authors' pipeline: From reference gene primer amplification, estimates of nucleated cell counts were derived. Here immunoSEQ multiplex PCR was the method, and the copy in TCRdb shows in-frame clones only, minus some. Clone size and V and J calls were adopted from that table, with D and trimming inferred from the DNA. Of 100,000 to 120,000 clones listed, around 83% were seen once; the top ten hold about 5.5%. The ends were cut back, 1 base at V and 5 bases at J, with 5 bases in the middle. Per the germline V gene, CDR1 is SEHNR and CDR2 is FQNEAQ (reference sequence). The CDR3 covers 12 residues. These data originate in a study of blood T cell repertoires in COVID-19. Seattle's enrolled individuals joined amid active infection and were then monitored longitudinally.

Sequencing used peripheral blood. The rearrangement joins TRBV7-9 to TRBJ1-2; D unclear. The clonotype was recovered from a woman aged 55-69 years with COVID-19, enrolled during active disease. For the CDR3, the DNA is TGTGCCAGCAGCTTAGGGCTTTATGGCTACACCTTC. Its translation: CASSLGLYGYTF.